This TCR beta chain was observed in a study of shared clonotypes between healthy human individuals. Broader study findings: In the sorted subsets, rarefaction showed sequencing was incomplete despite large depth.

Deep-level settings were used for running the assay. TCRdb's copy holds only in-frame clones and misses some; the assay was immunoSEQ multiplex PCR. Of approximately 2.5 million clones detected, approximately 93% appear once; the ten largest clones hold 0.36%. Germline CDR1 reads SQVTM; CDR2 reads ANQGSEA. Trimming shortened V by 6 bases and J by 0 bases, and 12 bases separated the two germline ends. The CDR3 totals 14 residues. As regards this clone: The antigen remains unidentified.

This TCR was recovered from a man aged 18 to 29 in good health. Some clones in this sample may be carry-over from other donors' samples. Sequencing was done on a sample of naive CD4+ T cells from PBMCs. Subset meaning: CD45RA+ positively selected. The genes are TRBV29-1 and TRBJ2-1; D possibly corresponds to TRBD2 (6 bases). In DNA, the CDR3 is TGCAGCGTAAATAGCGGATCCTCCTACAATGAGCAGTTCTTC. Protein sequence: CSVNSGSSYNEQFF.